The 12 T cell receptor beta chains reported below all come from one sample, sequenced in a study of shared clonotypes between healthy human individuals. Assay: immunoSEQ multiplex PCR; the TCRdb copy retains only in-frame clones and omits some. Among around 200,000 clones listed, around 63% were seen once. The sequencing sample was made of memory CD4+ T cells sorted from blood. Noted subset: CD45RA-negative fraction. The receptors shown here come from a man aged 25 to 40 in good health.

V is TRBV7-2 and J is TRBJ2-3; TRBD2 matches at 9 bases. Germline lookup yields CDR1 SGHTA and CDR2 FQGNSA. The CDR3 runs 16 residues. Trimming removed 3 bases from V and 3 bases from J; junction bases left unmatched: 7. CDR3 bases: TGTGCCAGCAGCTTCATAGCGGGAGCCCGTACAGATACGCAGTATTTT. Translation gives CASSFIAGARTDTQYF.

On this clone itself: The sample has other DNA sequences that encode this CDR3 too. This chain joins TRBV6-5 and TRBJ1-2; 10 nucleotides match TRBD1. Germline V CDR1 and CDR2: MNHEY, SVGAGI. The length of the CDR3 is 14 residues. V lost 2 bases and J lost 5; bases outside the gene matches: 2. CDR3 loop: CASSYGGQGYGYTF. As DNA, the CDR3 is TGTGCCAGCAGTTACGGGGGACAGGGGTATGGCTACACCTTC.

The table lists this clone with many counts. At the DNA level, this CDR3 is encoded by other sequences in the same sample as well. The chain couples TRBV2 to TRBJ1-5; D remains ambiguous. The V gene lost 8 bases and the J gene lost 4 bases, with 9 bases spanning the gap. Per germline, CDR1 SNHLY and CDR2 FYNNEI. The CDR3 spans 12 residues. The CDR3 DNA follows: TGTGCCAGCCGGTTTGGAAATCAGCCCCAGCATTTT. It is translated as CASRFGNQPQHF.

CDR3 coding DNA: TGCGCCAGCAGCCAAGATACCGTGTACGAGCAGTACTTC. Translated: CASSQDTVYEQYF. The V gene is TRBV4-1, the J gene TRBJ2-7; D gene ambiguous. The CDR3 extends over 13 amino acids. Trimming left V 0 bases short and J 4 bases short, with 7 bases between. Germline-derived CDR1 and CDR2 are MGHRA and YSYEKL.

V usage is TRBV15 and J usage is TRBJ1-2; perhaps TRBD1 as D (5 bases). In germline, CDR1 is LNHNV, CDR2 YYDKDF (reference sequence). This CDR3 is 14 amino acids long. V was clipped by 0 bases and J by 2 bases, with 7 bases between them. Here the CDR3 DNA reads TGTGCCACCAGCAGAGATCCAGGGAACTATGGCTACACCTTC. Translated: CATSRDPGNYGYTF.

Notes on this clone: This sample also contains other DNA sequences that code for the same CDR3. The CDR3 here is CASRGTGGGTEAFF. The CDR3 nucleotides read TGTGCCAGCAGAGGTACAGGGGGGGGGACTGAAGCTTTCTTT. V and J are TRBV2 and TRBJ1-1; 8 bases match TRBD1. The length of the CDR3 is 14 residues. Germline V gives CDR1 SNHLY, CDR2 FYNNEI. V lost 6 bases, J lost 5 bases, and 8 bases stayed unmatched.

V is TRBV7-6 and J is TRBJ2-3; TRBD2 is a possible D gene (6 bases). The length of the CDR3 is 16 residues. Germline-derived CDR1 and CDR2 are SGHVS and FNYEAQ. V was pared by 4 bases and J by 2 bases, with 16 bases between. Here the CDR3 reads CASSYRRDSFTDTQYF. For the CDR3, the DNA is TGTGCCAGCAGCTACCGGCGGGACTCATTCACAGATACGCAGTATTTT.

This clone was seen a few times. The chain couples TRBV2 to TRBJ2-3; D is perhaps TRBD2 (5 bases). Germline CDR1 SNHLY, CDR2 FYNNEI. Trimming left V 5 bases short and J 1 base short, with 7 bases between. CDR3 size: 13 residues. This CDR3 reads CASSPAGTDTQYF. The CDR3 nucleotides read TGTGCCAGCAGTCCAGCGGGCACAGATACGCAGTATTTT. Full variable domain (missing parts from reference TRBV2 and TRBJ2-3): EPEVTQTPSHQVTQMGQEVILRCVPISNHLYFYWYRQILGQKVEFLVSFYNNEISEKSEIFDDQFSVERPDGSNFTLKIRSTKLEDSAMYFCASSPAGTDTQYFGPGTRLTVL.

This chain joins TRBV18 and TRBJ2-7, with a tentative D call TRBD1 (6 bases). The CDR3 runs to 13 residues. V lost 4 bases and J lost 1, with 8 bases in between. Germline CDR1 is KGHSH and CDR2 is LQKENI. The CDR3 here is CASSQDRSYEQYF. The CDR3 DNA is TGTGCCAGCTCACAAGACAGGTCCTACGAGCAGTACTTC.

The chain combines TRBV21-1 with TRBJ1-2; TRBD1 is taken as the D call from the table, unchecked against the DNA. TRBV21-1 is a pseudogene locus. The CDR3 length is 15 residues. Here the CDR3 reads CASSLGGTGVAGYTF. In nucleotides, the CDR3 is TGTGCCAGCAGCCTCGGGGGGACAGGGGTTGCTGGCTACACCTTC.

V gene TRBV2 combines with J gene TRBJ1-1; D is undetermined. CDR1 SNHLY and CDR2 FYNNEI come from the germline V gene. V lost 6 bases and J 1 base, leaving 15 bases between the germline ends. The CDR3 contains 15 residues. The CDR3 DNA is TGTGCCAGCAGACCCTCCGTGTGGGGGAACACTGAAGCTTTCTTT. It specifies CASRPSVWGNTEAFF.

This clone was counted a few times. This sequence joins TRBV7-2 and TRBJ2-1, with 9 positions matching TRBD2. The ends lost 5 bases at V and 0 bases at J; junction bases unmatched: 5. Germline lookup yields CDR1 SGHTA and CDR2 FQGNSA. This CDR3 is built from 16 residues. CDR3 loop: CASSQNSGSSYNEQFF. The CDR3 DNA reads TGTGCCAGCAGCCAGAATAGCGGGAGCTCCTACAATGAGCAGTTCTTC.